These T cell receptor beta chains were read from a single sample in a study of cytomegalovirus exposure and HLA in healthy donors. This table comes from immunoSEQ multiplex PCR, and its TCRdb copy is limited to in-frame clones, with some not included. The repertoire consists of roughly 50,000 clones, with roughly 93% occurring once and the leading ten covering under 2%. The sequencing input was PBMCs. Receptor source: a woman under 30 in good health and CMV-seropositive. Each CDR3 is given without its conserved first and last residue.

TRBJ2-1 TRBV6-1 ASSEIAGGYNEQF
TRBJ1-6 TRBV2 ASSAGVMNNSPLH
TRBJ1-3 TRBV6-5 ASSYGRRGNTIY
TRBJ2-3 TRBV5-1 ASSPTSGGTDTQY
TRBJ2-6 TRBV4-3 ASSQAGTGPSGANVLT
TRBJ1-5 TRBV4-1 ASSPTGDQPQH
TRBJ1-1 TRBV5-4 ATSLRAEAF
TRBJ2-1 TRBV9 ASSPGLAVNSYNEQF
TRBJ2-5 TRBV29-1 SVEDQGRKTQY
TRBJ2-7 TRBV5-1 ASSLGTSGVTYEQY
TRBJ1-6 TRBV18 ASSPRTGENSPLH
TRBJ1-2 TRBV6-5 ASSNDGGYYGYT
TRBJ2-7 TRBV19 ASSIGLDYEQY
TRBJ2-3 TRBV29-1 SAGGVITDTQY
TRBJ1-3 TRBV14 ASSQDGLIWSGNTIY
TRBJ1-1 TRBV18 ASSPLEQGPNTEAF
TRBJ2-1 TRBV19 ASTLGRAYNEQF
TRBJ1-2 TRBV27 ASSGTGLANYGYT
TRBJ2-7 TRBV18 ASSPPVQGRSYEQY
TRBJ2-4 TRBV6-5 ASRGQGDKNIQY
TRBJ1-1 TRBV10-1 ASSESRQGRAF
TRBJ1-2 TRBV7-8 ASSLSGSYGYT
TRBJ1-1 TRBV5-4 ASSSRGGTEAF
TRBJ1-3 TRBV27 ASSPRGSGNTIY
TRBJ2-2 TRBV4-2 ASSQDLRHFTGELF
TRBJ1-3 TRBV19 ASSMSGGNGNTIY
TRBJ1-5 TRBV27 ASSPYRGQGQPQH
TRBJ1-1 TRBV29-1 SAKTGGRTEAF
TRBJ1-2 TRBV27 ASSFPGQGVT
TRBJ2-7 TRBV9 ASSVEGQGGNEQY
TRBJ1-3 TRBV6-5 ASSSSRGNGNTIY
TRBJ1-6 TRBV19 ASQGHNSPLH
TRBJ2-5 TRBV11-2 ASSRRIPGLAGQETQY
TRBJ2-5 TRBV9 ASSSRQRGQETQY
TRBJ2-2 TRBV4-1 ASSQGQANTGELF
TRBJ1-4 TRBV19 ASNPGQVTVNEKLF
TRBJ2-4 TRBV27 ASSHRVTKNIQY
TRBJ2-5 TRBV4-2 ASSHPMETQY
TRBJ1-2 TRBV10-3 AINHEQGLDYGYT
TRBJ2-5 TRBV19 ASSSRGQGSETQY
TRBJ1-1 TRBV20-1 SGHLNTEAF